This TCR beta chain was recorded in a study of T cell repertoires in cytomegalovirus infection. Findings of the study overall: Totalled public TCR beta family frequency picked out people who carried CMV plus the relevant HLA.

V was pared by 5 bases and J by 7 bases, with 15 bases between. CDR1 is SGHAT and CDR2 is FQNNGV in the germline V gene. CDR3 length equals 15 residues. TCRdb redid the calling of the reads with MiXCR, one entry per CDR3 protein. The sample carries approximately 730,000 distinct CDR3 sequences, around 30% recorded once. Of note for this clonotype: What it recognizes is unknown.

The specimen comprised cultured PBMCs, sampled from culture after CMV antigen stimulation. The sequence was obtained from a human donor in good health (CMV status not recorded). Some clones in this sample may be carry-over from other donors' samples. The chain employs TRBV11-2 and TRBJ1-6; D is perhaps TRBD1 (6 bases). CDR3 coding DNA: TGTGCCAGCAGCCTCCGGACAGTCCTAAATTCACCCCTCCACTTT. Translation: CASSLRTVLNSPLHF.